This note documents a single T cell receptor (beta chain) sequence. Its specificity is unknown. It was with 60 Vbeta and 13 Jbeta primers that the PCR ran. Per the original methods: Later work found 80 million or so unique TCR beta chains, with roughly 11 million shared. Repertoires were generated with immunoSEQ multiplex PCR, while TCRdb's copy carries only in-frame clones and drops some. V, J and clone size are taken as reported in that table, and D and trimming were inferred from the DNA itself. The sample totals about 130,000 clones. The sample belongs to a study of cytomegalovirus exposure and HLA in healthy donors. Whole-study results and caveats: Across donors, presence/absence analyses took sequencing depth to be roughly uniform. By HLA locus, TCR association rates varied in a later analysis, with DRB1 showing the most and HLA-C the fewest.

With V trimmed by 1 base and J by 11 bases, 7 bases remained unmatched. CDR1 and CDR2 from the germline V gene are MDHEN and SYDVKM. The CDR3 totals 14 residues. The TCR originated in a young man in good health and CMV-seronegative. The specimen was PBMCs. The chain combines TRBV28 with TRBJ1-1; TRBD1 agrees at 10 bases. The CDR3 loop is CASSLSPTGGFAFF. The CDR3 DNA reads TGTGCCAGCAGTTTATCGCCGACAGGGGGCTTCGCTTTCTTT. The complete variable domain, with remaining parts taken from reference TRBV28 and TRBJ1-1, reads DVKVTQSSRYLVKRTGEKVFLECVQDMDHENMFWYRQDPGLGLRLIYFSYDVKMKEKGDIPEGYSVSREKKERFSLILESASTNQTSMYLCASSLSPTGGFAFFGQGTRLTVV.